This TCR beta chain was found in a study of T cells in narcolepsy. Study-wide results and caveats: Comparing one patient's CSF and blood CD4+ clonotypes highlighted HCRT- and TRIB2-specific autoreactive clonotypes. Autoreactive clone sequences were missing from some blood memory CD4+ repertoires. Autoreactive clonotypes reportedly recurred in blood of same and different patients, not controls.

Notes on this clone: Its matching antigen is unknown.

The CDR3 has 15 residues. The germline V gene has CDR1 SGHTA and CDR2 FQGNSA. Trimming removed 0 bases from V and 2 bases from J, with 7 bases in between. Some clones are missing from TCRdb's copy, which holds only in-frame ones; the method was immunoSEQ multiplex PCR. The data contain just over 40,000 clones, around 88% of them singletons. The sample taken for sequencing was CD45RA- memory CD4+ T cells from PBMCs. The receptor's source is a human donor with narcolepsy. This sequence joins TRBV7-2 and TRBJ2-2, with D possibly being TRBD1 or TRBD2 (5 bases each). The CDR3 DNA sequence: TGTGCCAGCAGCTTAGCGGGGGACAACACCGGGGAGCTGTTTTTT. This encodes CASSLAGDNTGELFF.